This T cell receptor beta chain stems from a study of response to subunit inactivated influenza vaccine. Study findings and constraints: The authors suggested that few new T cells are recruited per seasonal influenza vaccination.

V was clipped by 4 bases and J by 6 bases; unmatched bases: 11. CDR3 length equals 15 residues. CDR1 and CDR2 from the germline V gene are MGHRA and YSYEKL. From the RT-PCR reads, TCRdb called clonotypes with MiXCR, one entry per CDR3 protein. Among around 790,000 distinct CDR3 sequences, less than 25% were seen once, and the ten largest hold roughly a tenth. At least ten counts were recorded for this clonotype. Its antigen is as yet unknown. Sequences were derived from PBMCs from blood, sampled roughly 5 days after vaccination. This receptor was taken from a man aged 45-65 years who received an inactivated influenza vaccine. The chain carries TRBV4-1 and TRBJ1-1, with 7 bases that match TRBD1. Written as DNA, the CDR3 is TGCGCCAGCAGCCCCTTCGGACAGGACTCTCCTGAAGCTTTCTTT. This sequence encodes CASSPFGQDSPEAFF.